A single sample gave rise to the 22 T cell receptor beta chains below, sequenced in a study of blood T cell repertoires in COVID-19. The data were produced by immunoSEQ multiplex PCR, yet TCRdb's version contains in-frame clones alone and is incomplete. Of about 64,000 clones listed, more than 75% were seen once; the top ten hold 5% to 5.5%. Sequenced material: peripheral blood. Receptors originate from a human donor in a cohort sampled during active COVID-19.

The chain uses TRBV6-6 and TRBJ2-2; 7 bases map to TRBD1. V shed 4 bases, J shed 7 bases, and the junction held 6 bases outside the gene matches. Per the germline V gene, CDR1 is MNHNY and CDR2 is SVGAGI (reference sequence). The CDR3 totals 14 residues. The chain's CDR3 is CASSLDRVDGELFF. CDR3 DNA sequence: TGTGCCAGCAGTTTAGACAGGGTTGACGGGGAGCTGTTTTTT.

As regards this clone: One junction end disagrees with the germline gene, perhaps due to a read error. The chain joins TRBV5-6 to TRBJ1-3; TRBD1 aligns across 7 bases. The CDR3 spans 12 residues. The germline V gene has CDR1 SGHDT and CDR2 YYEEEE. CDR3 in amino acids: CASSLLGIGQEF. DNA for the CDR3: TGTGCCAGCAGCTTACTCGGCATCGGACAGGAGTTT.

The V gene is TRBV12-3 or TRBV12-4, the J gene TRBJ1-2; a possible D gene is TRBD1 (6 bases). There are 13 residues in the CDR3. The V gene lost 5 bases and the J gene lost 7 bases, with 14 bases spanning the gap. CDR3 protein: CASSVFQGSGYTF. CDR3 coding DNA: TGTGCCAGCAGTGTATTTCAGGGGTCTGGCTACACCTTC.

This rearrangement joins TRBV5-4 to TRBJ1-2; TRBD1 might be the D (5 bases). The V and J ends lost 4 bases and 0 bases respectively, with 13 bases between them. The CDR3 is made up of 15 amino acids. Germline CDR1 is SGHNT and CDR2 is YYREEE (reference sequence). The CDR3 is CASSPTVVPNYGYTF. DNA for the CDR3: TGTGCCAGCAGCCCGACAGTCGTGCCTAACTATGGCTACACCTTC.

The chain links TRBV4-3 to TRBJ2-3; 9 bases line up with TRBD2. The ends lost 1 base at V and 1 base at J; junction bases unmatched: 9. The CDR3 contains 18 residues. In germline, CDR1 is LGHNA, CDR2 YSLEER. As DNA, the CDR3 is TGCGCCAGCAGCCAAGGGGTGATAGCGGGGGCGCGCACAGATACGCAGTATTTT. It yields the protein CASSQGVIAGARTDTQYF.

V is TRBV4-3 and J is TRBJ2-3; 12 positions match TRBD2. CDR3 length equals 17 residues. Germline V lookup: CDR1 LGHNA, CDR2 YSLEER. J was trimmed by 1 base and V by 0 bases; bases with no gene match: 2. This CDR3 reads CASSQEASGGGTDTQYF. The CDR3 DNA is TGCGCCAGCAGCCAAGAGGCTAGCGGGGGGGGCACAGATACGCAGTATTTT.

This clone was detected a few times. The rearrangement joins TRBV6-2 or TRBV6-3 to TRBJ1-1, with 9 positions matching TRBD1. Germline V lookup: CDR1 MNHEY, CDR2 SVGEGT. V lost 5 bases and J lost 6; bases outside the gene matches: 16. This CDR3 is 17 amino acids long. The CDR3, as DNA: TGTGCCAGCAGTAACGCCATGGGACAGGGTCTTCTCGCTGAAGCTTTCTTT. Its translation: CASSNAMGQGLLAEAFF.

This sequence joins TRBV4-3 and TRBJ1-2, with a weak D call TRBD1 (6 bases). Trimming shortened V by 0 bases and J by 8 bases, and 13 bases separated the two germline ends. The CDR3 spans 14 residues. CDR1 and CDR2 from the germline V gene are LGHNA and YSLEER. CDR3 in amino acids: CASSQDRGRLGYTF. The CDR3 DNA sequence: TGCGCCAGCAGCCAAGACAGGGGACGGTTGGGCTACACCTTC.

The sample holds a few counts of this clone. The CDR3 nucleotides read TGTGCCAGCAGTCCGGCCAACGGGGCCCTCCACTTT. Protein: CASSPANGALHF. V gene TRBV2 combines with J gene TRBJ1-6; no clear D. The germline V gene encodes CDR1 SNHLY and CDR2 FYNNEI. The CDR3 covers 12 residues. Trimming stripped 5 bases from V and 14 bases from J, with 13 bases between.

This chain's CDR3 is CATSPDTDTQYF. The CDR3 coding sequence is TGTGCCACCAGCCCAGACACAGATACGCAGTATTTT. This chain connects TRBV15 to TRBJ2-3; D gene uncertain. The CDR3 loop spans 12 amino acids. Trimming took 5 bases from V and 2 from J, leaving 5 bases between them. CDR1 is LNHNV and CDR2 is YYDKDF in the germline V gene (reference sequence). The entire variable domain, with the rest obtained from reference TRBV15 and TRBJ2-3, is as follows: DAMVIQNPRYQVTQFGKPVTLSCSQTLNHNVMYWYQQKSSQAPKLLFHYYDKDFNNEADTPDNFQSRRPNTSFCFLDIRSPGLGDTAMYLCATSPDTDTQYFGPGTRLTVL.

The CDR3 DNA is TGCGCCAGCAGTTATAGCGGGGGGGCCGCAGAGACCCAGTACTTC. Its protein is CASSYSGGAAETQYF. This rearrangement joins TRBV5-1 to TRBJ2-5; 11 nucleotides match TRBD2. Trimming cost V 5 bases and J 4 bases; bases outside gene matches: 7. The CDR3 sequence is 15 residues long. Germline loops: CDR1 SGHRS, CDR2 YFSETQ.

The chain couples TRBV5-1 to TRBJ1-4; TRBD1 matches 12 bases. This CDR3 is built from 16 residues. After removal of 3 bases from V and 7 bases from J, the junction contained 7 bases not matched to a gene. CDR1 and CDR2 (germline): SGHRS, YFSETQ. CDR3 DNA: TGCGCCAGCAGCTCGGGACAGGGGGCGCGAGGTGAAAAACTGTTTTTT. This codes for CASSSGQGARGEKLFF.

The chain carries TRBV6-5 and TRBJ2-2; D is perhaps TRBD2 (6 bases). Deletions cut 9 bases from V and 1 base from J, with 15 bases between. There are 15 residues in the CDR3. The V gene's germline CDR1 is MNHEY and CDR2 SVGAGI. CDR3 DNA sequence: TGTGCCAGTACCCGGAGGGACCGGAACACCGGGGAGCTGTTTTTT. This gives the protein CASTRRDRNTGELFF.

V gene TRBV6-2 or TRBV6-3 combines with J gene TRBJ2-1, with D perhaps matching TRBD2 (6 bases). V was shortened by 2 bases and J by 12 bases, with 14 bases between the two germline ends. CDR3 length equals 13 residues. Germline assignment: CDR1 MNHEY and CDR2 SVGEGT. CDR3 residues: CASSYETRGAQFF. The CDR3 DNA reads TGTGCCAGCAGTTACGAGACTAGAGGGGCGCAGTTCTTC.

This clone appeared many times. The chain recombines TRBV14 with TRBJ1-6; possibly TRBD1 for D (5 bases). Trimming removed 0 bases from V and 11 bases from J, with 14 bases in between. The CDR3 has 15 residues. The germline V gene encodes CDR1 SGHDN and CDR2 FVKESK. This chain's CDR3 is CASSQDPAGKAPLHF. The CDR3 bases are TGTGCCAGCAGCCAAGATCCCGCAGGGAAGGCACCCCTCCACTTT.

This chain uses TRBV7-9 with TRBJ2-3; 10 nucleotides match TRBD2. The J segment lost 4 bases and the V segment lost 4 bases, leaving 5 bases of the junction unmatched. The germline V gene has CDR1 SEHNR and CDR2 FQNEAQ (reference sequence). The CDR3 is 15 residues long. DNA of the CDR3: TGTGCCAGCAGCTCGGGACTAGCGCAGGCAGATACGCAGTATTTT. Protein: CASSSGLAQADTQYF.

This clone was observed once. The J gene is TRBJ2-1, the V gene TRBV3-1 (or the pseudogene TRBV3-2); 8 bases match TRBD2. Germline V gene sequence: CDR1 LGHDT, CDR2 YNNKEL (reference sequence). The trim removed 4 bases at V and 7 bases at J, leaving 12 bases unmatched. This CDR3 has 16 amino acids. The CDR3 DNA sequence: TGTGCCAGCAGCCTTACAGGACTAGCTTTTAGGAATGAGCAGTTCTTC. It translates to CASSLTGLAFRNEQFF.

This clone was seen a handful of times. This chain uses TRBV29-1 with TRBJ2-1; TRBD1 agrees at 8 bases. The CDR3 has 13 residues. CDR1 is SQVTM and CDR2 is ANQGSEA in the germline V gene. The ends lost 7 bases at V and 8 bases at J; junction bases unmatched: 10. CDR3: CSATGTGLHEQFF. The CDR3 bases are TGCAGCGCCACCGGGACAGGATTGCATGAGCAGTTCTTC.

DNA for the CDR3: TGTGCCAGCAGTGAAAGCAGCGCAGATACGCAGTATTTT. This gives the protein CASSESSADTQYF. V usage is TRBV2 and J usage is TRBJ2-3; D remains ambiguous. Germline V CDR1 and CDR2: SNHLY, FYNNEI. Trimming took off 2 bases at V and 4 bases at J, with 7 bases between the two ends. This CDR3 is built from 13 residues.

The gene calls are TRBV5-5 and TRBJ1-1, with TRBD1 as a possible D gene (5 bases). Trimming removed 0 bases from V and 4 bases from J, with 7 bases in between. Germline V gives CDR1 SGHKS, CDR2 YYEKEE (reference sequence). The CDR3 consists of 13 residues. The DNA of the CDR3 is TGTGCCAGCAGCTTGGGGGGCCCCACTGAAGCTTTCTTT. Amino acids: CASSLGGPTEAFF.

This clone was seen a handful of times. This chain links TRBV11-1 with TRBJ2-7; D may be TRBD2 (5 bases). CDR1 is SGHAT and CDR2 is FQDESV in the germline V gene (reference sequence). V dropped 5 bases and J dropped 3 bases, with 14 bases sitting between them. The CDR3 loop spans 14 amino acids. The CDR3: CASSPPGSLYEQYF. CDR3 sequence (DNA): TGTGCCAGCAGCCCCCCGGGGAGTCTCTACGAGCAGTACTTC.

The chain has TRBV19 and TRBJ1-4; D not resolved. Germline CDR1 reads LNHDA; CDR2 reads SQIVND (reference sequence). The CDR3 is made up of 13 amino acids. Trimming removed 4 bases from V and 7 bases from J, with 10 bases in between. CDR3 DNA: TGTGCCAGTAGTAAAGGACGGGGTGAAAAACTGTTTTTT. This codes for CASSKGRGEKLFF.